This record looks at one T cell receptor (beta chain) sequence and its context. Its antigen remains unidentified. The data were obtained in a study of PD-L1 blockade in urothelial cancer. About the study: Twenty-five of 29 patients were males with bladder-origin urothelial cancer.

Locally advanced or metastatic urothelial carcinoma affected all patients. Study outcomes and limitations: Where pretreatment blood TCR clonality fell below the median, better survival was predicted. Greater 3-week expansion of tumor-associated blood clones was recorded for durable-benefit patients.

Repertoires were generated with immunoSEQ multiplex PCR, while TCRdb's copy carries only in-frame clones and drops some. In the table there are roughly 40,000 clones, 70% to 85% of which are singletons. The receptor's source is a man in his 70s with urothelial cancer. The sample consisted of PBMCs, taken around atezolizumab (anti-PD-L1) treatment.

The DNA of the CDR3 is TGCGCCAGCAGCTTGGGACAGAGCTACGAGCAGTACTTC. Encoded protein: CASSLGQSYEQYF. This chain joins TRBV5-1 and TRBJ2-7, with D possibly matching TRBD1 (5 bases). This CDR3 contains 13 residues. From germline, CDR1 is SGHRS and CDR2 YFSETQ. With 0 bases removed from V and 3 bases from J, the gap between germline ends came to 7 bases.